The 21 T cell receptor beta chains below come from one sample, sequenced in a study of CD8 T cells in ankylosing spondylitis. TCRdb processed the 5' RACE reads anew with MiXCR; each CDR3 protein has one entry. The table includes around 150,000 distinct CDR3 sequences, 44% detected once. The sequenced sample consisted of synovial fluid, either unsorted or a sorted T cell fraction (not recorded which). All receptors come from a male donor with ankylosing spondylitis.

There are a few counts of this clonotype. The rearrangement links TRBV5-1 to TRBJ1-2; D not certain. CDR3 length equals 17 residues. Germline V lookup: CDR1 SGHRS, CDR2 YFSETQ. V was shortened by 3 bases and J by 0 bases, with 18 bases between the two germline ends. The CDR3 here is CASSSKSRVSSNYGYTF. DNA of the CDR3: TGCGCCAGCAGCTCCAAGTCCCGGGTCTCGTCTAACTATGGCTACACCTTC.

V gene TRBV15 combines with J gene TRBJ1-4, with D unclear. CDR1 LNHNV and CDR2 YYDKDF come from the germline V gene (reference sequence). Trimming removed 1 base at V and 1 base at J, with 13 bases between. The CDR3 loop spans 17 amino acids. This chain's CDR3 is CATSRGIRRRTNEKLFF. CDR3 coding DNA: TGTGCCACCAGCAGAGGGATCCGGAGAAGAACTAATGAAAAACTGTTTTTT.

The J gene is TRBJ2-5, the V gene TRBV4-3; D is undetermined. The CDR3 runs to 15 residues. In germline, CDR1 is LGHNA, CDR2 YSLEER. V gave up 0 bases and J gave up 1 base, with 9 bases separating them. This CDR3 is CASSQDVGFQETQYF. In DNA form, the CDR3 reads TGCGCCAGCAGCCAAGATGTGGGATTCCAAGAGACCCAGTACTTC.

This chain joins TRBV12-3 or TRBV12-4 and TRBJ1-1; D ambiguous. Trimming stripped 3 bases from V and 3 bases from J, with 8 bases between. This CDR3 region has 13 residues. The CDR3 nucleotides read TGTGCCAGCAGTTTTACGGAGTACACTGAAGCTTTCTTT. Its translation: CASSFTEYTEAFF.

This clonotype was seen at least ten times. J is TRBJ2-2 and V is TRBV27; 8 bases map to TRBD2. Germline CDR1 reads MNHEY; CDR2 reads SMNVEV (reference sequence). V gave up 6 bases and J gave up 2 bases; unmatched junction bases: 11. The CDR3 consists of 17 residues. CDR3 bases: TGTGCCAGCAGCCGCTGGGCGGGGGGCGCCAACACCGGGGAGCTGTTTTTT. It is translated as CASSRWAGGANTGELFF.

This clonotype was counted ten times or more. The rearrangement joins TRBV7-6 to TRBJ2-7; 9 bases are a match to TRBD1. Per germline, CDR1 SGHVS and CDR2 FNYEAQ. Unmatched junction bases numbered 7, after V lost 4 bases and J lost 6 bases. There are 14 residues in the CDR3. For the CDR3, the DNA is TGTGCCAGCAGCTCTGCCGGGACAGGGTTCGAGCAGTACTTC. Protein: CASSSAGTGFEQYF.

This clonotype was observed a handful of times. The V and J genes are TRBV27 and TRBJ2-1, with 7 bases fitting TRBD2. Germline CDR1 and CDR2: MNHEY and SMNVEV (reference sequence). V shed 4 bases and J 8 bases; nucleotides not matched to a gene: 14. This CDR3 contains 16 residues. The CDR3 DNA reads as TGTGCCAGCAGTTCCGATCTGACTAGCCTCGGGGATGAGCAGTTCTTC. It yields the protein CASSSDLTSLGDEQFF.

The genes are TRBV28 and TRBJ2-5; 8 nucleotides line up with TRBD1. Germline loops: CDR1 MDHEN, CDR2 SYDVKM. CDR3 length: 17 amino acids. V trimming: 3 bases; J trimming: 3 bases; junction bases outside the gene matches: 12. The CDR3 is CASSFPRWTGFEETQYF. Here the CDR3 DNA reads TGTGCCAGCAGTTTCCCCCGATGGACAGGGTTTGAAGAGACCCAGTACTTC.

This clonotype was counted between two and nine times. The chain recombines TRBV20-1 with TRBJ2-5; D assignment may be TRBD1 or TRBD2 (6 bases each). The CDR3 contains 13 residues. Trimming removed 6 bases at V and 5 bases at J, with 16 bases between. Germline CDR1 and CDR2: DFQATT and SNEGSKA (reference sequence). CDR3 in DNA: TGCAGTGCGGAGGGGGGCGCGGGGGAGACCCAGTACTTC. Its protein is CSAEGGAGETQYF.

The chain uses TRBV9 and TRBJ2-6, with D perhaps matching TRBD1 (6 bases). Per germline, CDR1 SGDLS and CDR2 YYNGEE. CDR3 length equals 22 residues. The germline V and J ends were trimmed by 0 bases and 2 bases, with 27 bases remaining between them. In nucleotides, the CDR3 is TGTGCCAGCAGCGTAGAGGACAGCGCATTAGTACGTCTCAGTCCTGGGGCCAACGTCCTGACTTTC. It specifies CASSVEDSALVRLSPGANVLTF. The variable domain in full, completed from reference TRBV9 and TRBJ2-6, reads DSGVTQTPKHLITATGQRVTLRCSPRSGDLSVYWYQQSLDQGLQFLIQYYNGEERAKGNILERFSAQQFPDLHSELNLSSLELGDSALYFCASSVEDSALVRLSPGANVLTFGAGSRLTVL.

Here the CDR3 reads CASSRMGGINEKLFF. The CDR3 bases are TGTGCCAGCAGCCGAATGGGAGGGATTAATGAAAAACTGTTTTTT. The V gene is TRBV11-3, the J gene TRBJ1-4; D not certain. CDR3 length: 15 amino acids. Per germline, CDR1 SGHNT and CDR2 YENEEA. V dropped 5 bases and J dropped 4 bases, with 14 bases sitting between them.

The chain carries TRBV6-5 and TRBJ1-1; D remains ambiguous. Germline CDR1 is MNHEY and CDR2 is SVGAGI. Trimming shortened V by 0 bases and J by 4 bases, and 9 bases separated the two germline ends. This CDR3 region has 14 residues. CDR3 protein: CASSYSIRPTEAFF. In DNA form, the CDR3 reads TGTGCCAGCAGTTACTCGATCAGGCCCACTGAAGCTTTCTTT.

This clonotype came up a few times. The chain is built from TRBV5-6 and TRBJ2-1; D remains ambiguous. Germline assignment: CDR1 SGHDT and CDR2 YYEEEE. V gave up 0 bases and J gave up 2 bases, with 0 bases separating them. The CDR3 covers 12 residues. CDR3 protein: CASSLAYNEQFF. The CDR3 nucleotides are TGTGCCAGCAGCTTGGCCTACAATGAGCAGTTCTTC.

The chain combines TRBV29-1 with TRBJ2-3; D unclear. Deletions cut 3 bases from V and 3 bases from J, with 13 bases between. The CDR3 totals 14 residues. Germline CDR1 and CDR2: SQVTM and ANQGSEA. The CDR3 coding sequence is TGCAGCGTTGATTGGATCCCCGGGACAGATACGCAGTATTTT. Protein product: CSVDWIPGTDTQYF.

The chain recombines TRBV4-2 with TRBJ2-1; 11 nucleotides match TRBD2. Germline V gene data show CDR1 as LGHNA and CDR2 as YNFKEQ. J lost 8 bases, V lost 2 bases, and 23 bases had no gene match. The CDR3 sequence is 21 residues long. The CDR3, as DNA: TGTGCCAGCAGCCAACCCCCCTTAGCGGGGGGGCATTTGGTTTTATGGGATGAGCAGTTCTTC. Protein: CASSQPPLAGGHLVLWDEQFF.

The chain combines TRBV29-1 with TRBJ2-4; 7 nucleotides line up with TRBD1. V was pared by 1 base and J by 0 bases, with 15 bases of the junction left unmatched. Per germline, CDR1 SQVTM and CDR2 ANQGSEA. The CDR3 consists of 19 residues. The CDR3 here is CSVEGPGQPPWEAKNIQYF. Here the CDR3 DNA reads TGCAGCGTTGAAGGCCCGGGACAGCCACCCTGGGAAGCCAAAAACATTCAGTACTTC.

The chain carries TRBV6-1 and TRBJ2-7, with D hard to call. The CDR3 runs to 15 residues. CDR1 and CDR2 (germline): MNHNS, SASEGT. Trimming cost V 2 bases and J 4 bases, with 15 bases left between them. CDR3 bases: TGTGCCAGCAGTGAAAGCGCAGGTTCTGTGTACGAGCAGTACTTC. Translation: CASSESAGSVYEQYF.

The CDR3 DNA is TGTGCCAGCAGTTACTCGGCAGAAAATCAGCCCCAGCATTTT. Its translation is CASSYSAENQPQHF. The rearrangement joins TRBV6-2 or TRBV6-3 to TRBJ1-5; the D is unclear. The V gene lost 0 bases and the J gene lost 4 bases, with 7 bases spanning the gap. Germline loops: CDR1 MNHEY, CDR2 SVGEGT. This CDR3 comprises 14 residues.

This chain joins TRBV3-1 and TRBJ2-7; D assignment may be TRBD1 or TRBD2 (6 bases each). Germline V lookup: CDR1 LGHDT, CDR2 YNNKEL (reference sequence). Trimming cost V 4 bases and J 4 bases, with 20 bases left between them. The CDR3 is 16 residues long. CDR3 DNA: TGTGCCAGCAGCCGGTCCTCAGGGGAGGTTCGGTACGAGCAGTACTTC. Translation gives CASSRSSGEVRYEQYF.

This clonotype was seen a few times. This chain uses TRBV29-1 with TRBJ2-1; TRBD1 is a possible D gene (5 bases). The CDR3 totals 12 residues. Germline V gene lookup returns CDR1 SQVTM and CDR2 ANQGSEA. The V end was cut by 2 bases, the J end by 7 bases, with 9 bases between. The CDR3 is CSVEHQGNEQFF. CDR3 in DNA: TGCAGCGTTGAACATCAGGGTAATGAGCAGTTCTTC.

The table lists this clonotype with many counts. The J gene is TRBJ1-1, the V gene TRBV12-3 or TRBV12-4; maybe TRBD1 (5 bases). This CDR3 has 19 residues. V was pared by 4 bases and J by 0 bases, with 24 bases between. The CDR3 loop reads CASSSRGGGYDVMNTEAFF. The CDR3 nucleotides read TGTGCCAGCAGTTCCCGTGGGGGAGGGTATGATGTTATGAACACTGAAGCTTTCTTT.